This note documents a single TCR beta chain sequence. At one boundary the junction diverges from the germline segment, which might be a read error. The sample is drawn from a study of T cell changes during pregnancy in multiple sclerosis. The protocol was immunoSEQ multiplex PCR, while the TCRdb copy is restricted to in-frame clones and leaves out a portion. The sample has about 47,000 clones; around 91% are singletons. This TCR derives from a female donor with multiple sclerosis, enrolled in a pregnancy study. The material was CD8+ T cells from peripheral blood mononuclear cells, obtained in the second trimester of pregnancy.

As DNA, the CDR3 is TGTGCTAGCAGCTTGGACCCAGGGTCCTACGAGCAGTACTTC. It yields the protein CASSLDPGSYEQYF. This chain links TRBV7-7 with TRBJ2-7; TRBD1 might be the D (5 bases). Per germline, CDR1 SSHAT and CDR2 FNYEAQ (reference sequence). The CDR3 extends over 14 amino acids.